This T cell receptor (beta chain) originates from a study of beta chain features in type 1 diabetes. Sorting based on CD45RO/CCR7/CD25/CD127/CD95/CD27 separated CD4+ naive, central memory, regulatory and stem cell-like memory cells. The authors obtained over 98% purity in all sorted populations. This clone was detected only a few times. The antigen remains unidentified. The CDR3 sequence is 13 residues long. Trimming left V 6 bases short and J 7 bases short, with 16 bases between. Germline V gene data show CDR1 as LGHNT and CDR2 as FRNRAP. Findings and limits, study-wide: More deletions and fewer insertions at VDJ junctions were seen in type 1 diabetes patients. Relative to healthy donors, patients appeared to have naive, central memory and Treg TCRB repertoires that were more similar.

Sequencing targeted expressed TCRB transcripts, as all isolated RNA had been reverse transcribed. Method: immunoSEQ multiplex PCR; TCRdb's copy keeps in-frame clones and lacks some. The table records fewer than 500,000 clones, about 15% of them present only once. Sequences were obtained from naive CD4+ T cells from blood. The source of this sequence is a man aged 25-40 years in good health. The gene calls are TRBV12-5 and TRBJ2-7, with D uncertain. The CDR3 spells CASGRLLYGEQYF. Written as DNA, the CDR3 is TGTGCTAGTGGGCGGCTCCTCTACGGGGAGCAGTACTTC.